The 3 T cell receptor beta chains below come from one sample, sequenced in a study of identical twins. TCRdb re-called the 5' RACE reads with MiXCR, one entry per CDR3 protein. The sample has a few hundred thousand distinct CDR3 sequences; 7.5% to 10% are singletons. The sample was also linked to a second study, of yellow fever vaccine responses in identical twins.

Sequencing input: PBMCs. These receptors were obtained from a woman between 18 and 30 years old in good health.

This rearrangement joins TRBV10-1 to TRBJ1-1; D call uncertain. The V end lost 6 bases, the J end lost 3 bases, and 11 bases lay between the germline ends. CDR3 length equals 13 residues. Germline V gene data show CDR1 as WNHNN and CDR2 as SYGVQD (reference sequence). The CDR3: CASRYNRDTEAFF. CDR3 nucleotides: TGCGCCAGCAGATATAACCGGGACACTGAAGCTTTCTTT.

This clonotype was detected only a few times. This chain links TRBV20-1 with TRBJ2-5; D remains unclear. There are 16 residues in the CDR3. The V and J ends lost 5 bases and 0 bases respectively, with 19 bases between them. The germline V gene has CDR1 DFQATT and CDR2 SNEGSKA (reference sequence). CDR3 residues: CSAPSSDTYYQETQYF. The DNA of the CDR3 is TGCAGTGCTCCATCCTCCGACACCTACTACCAAGAGACCCAGTACTTC.

Only a few counts were recorded for this clonotype. The chain employs TRBV12-3 or TRBV12-4 and TRBJ1-4; a possible D gene is TRBD1 (5 bases). This CDR3 spans 15 amino acids. Trimming pared 4 bases from V and 3 bases from J, leaving 12 bases between. CDR3 protein: CASSYRQPSNEKLFF. The CDR3 coding sequence is TGTGCCAGCAGTTACCGACAGCCTTCTAATGAAAAACTGTTTTTT.